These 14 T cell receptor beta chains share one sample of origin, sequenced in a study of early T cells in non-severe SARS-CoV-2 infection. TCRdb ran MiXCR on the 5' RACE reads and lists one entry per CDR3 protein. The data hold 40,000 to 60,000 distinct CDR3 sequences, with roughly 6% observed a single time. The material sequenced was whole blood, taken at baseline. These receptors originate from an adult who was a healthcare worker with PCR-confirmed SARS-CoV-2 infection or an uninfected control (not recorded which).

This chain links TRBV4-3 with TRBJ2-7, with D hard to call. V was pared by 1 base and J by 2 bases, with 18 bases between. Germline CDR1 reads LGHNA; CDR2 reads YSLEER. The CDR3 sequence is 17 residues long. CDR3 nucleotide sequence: TGCGCCAGCAGCCAAGTGGGCCAAACACAAGGAGCCTACGAGCAGTACTTC. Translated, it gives CASSQVGQTQGAYEQYF.

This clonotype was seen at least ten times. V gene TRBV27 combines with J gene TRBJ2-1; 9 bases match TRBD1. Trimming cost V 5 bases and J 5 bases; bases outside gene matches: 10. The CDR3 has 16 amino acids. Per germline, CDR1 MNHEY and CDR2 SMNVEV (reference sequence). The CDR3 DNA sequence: TGTGCCAGCAGTCCGCAACAGGGGGCATGGAACAATGAGCAGTTCTTC. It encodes CASSPQQGAWNNEQFF.

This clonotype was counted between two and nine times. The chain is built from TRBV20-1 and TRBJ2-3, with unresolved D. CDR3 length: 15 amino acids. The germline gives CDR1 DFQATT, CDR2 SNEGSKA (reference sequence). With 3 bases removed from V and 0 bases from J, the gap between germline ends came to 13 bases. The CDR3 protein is CSASSLSPSTDTQYF. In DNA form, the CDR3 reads TGCAGTGCTAGTTCCCTCAGTCCAAGCACAGATACGCAGTATTTT.

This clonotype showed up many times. The CDR3 reads CASSPGVGRETQYF. CDR3 nucleotide sequence: TGTGCCAGCAGCCCTGGGGTAGGACGGGAGACCCAGTACTTC. J is TRBJ2-5 and V is TRBV7-8; unclear D gene. The CDR3 totals 14 residues. V was pared by 5 bases and J by 5 bases, with 15 bases between. Germline V lookup: CDR1 SGHVS, CDR2 FQNEAQ.

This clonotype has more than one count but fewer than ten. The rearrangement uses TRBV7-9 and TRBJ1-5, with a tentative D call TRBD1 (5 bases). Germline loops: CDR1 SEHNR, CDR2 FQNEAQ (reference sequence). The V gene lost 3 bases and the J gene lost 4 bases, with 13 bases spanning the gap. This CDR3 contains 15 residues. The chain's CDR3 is CASSFSGTVNQPQHF. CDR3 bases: TGTGCCAGCAGCTTCTCCGGGACGGTAAATCAGCCCCAGCATTTT. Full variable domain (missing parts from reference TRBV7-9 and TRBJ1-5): DTGVSQNPRHKITKRGQNVTFRCDPISEHNRLYWYRQTLGQGPEFLTYFQNEAQLEKSRLLSDRFSAERPKGSFSTLEIQRTEQGDSAMYLCASSFSGTVNQPQHFGDGTRLSIL.

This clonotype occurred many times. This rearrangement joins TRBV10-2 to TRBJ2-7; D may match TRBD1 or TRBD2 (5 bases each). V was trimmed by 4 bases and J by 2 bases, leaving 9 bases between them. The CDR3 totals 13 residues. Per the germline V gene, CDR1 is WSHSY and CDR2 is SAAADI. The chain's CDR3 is CASSGDRAYEQYF. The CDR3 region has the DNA TGCGCCAGCAGTGGGGACCGAGCCTACGAGCAGTACTTC.

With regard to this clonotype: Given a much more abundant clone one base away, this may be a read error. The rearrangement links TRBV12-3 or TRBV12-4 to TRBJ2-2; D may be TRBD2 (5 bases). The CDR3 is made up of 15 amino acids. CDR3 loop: CASSLARANSGELFF. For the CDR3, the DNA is TGTGCCAGCAGTTTAGCGCGGGCGAACTCCGGGGAGCTGTTTTTT.

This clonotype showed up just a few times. The CDR3 DNA follows: TGTGCCAGCAGCACGTCCCGGGACGTAGCCCACTATGGCTACACCTTC. As protein: CASSTSRDVAHYGYTF. V usage is TRBV28 and J usage is TRBJ1-2; tentatively, D is TRBD1 (5 bases). Trimming removed 6 bases at V and 3 bases at J, with 20 bases between. Looked up from germline, CDR1 is MDHEN and CDR2 is SYDVKM. The CDR3 loop spans 16 amino acids.

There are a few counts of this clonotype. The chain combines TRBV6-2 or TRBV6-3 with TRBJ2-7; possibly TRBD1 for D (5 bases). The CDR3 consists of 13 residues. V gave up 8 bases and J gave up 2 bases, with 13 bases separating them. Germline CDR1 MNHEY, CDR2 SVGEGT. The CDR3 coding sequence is TGTGCCAGCGGCGATCCAGGGACCTACGAGCAGTACTTC. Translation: CASGDPGTYEQYF.

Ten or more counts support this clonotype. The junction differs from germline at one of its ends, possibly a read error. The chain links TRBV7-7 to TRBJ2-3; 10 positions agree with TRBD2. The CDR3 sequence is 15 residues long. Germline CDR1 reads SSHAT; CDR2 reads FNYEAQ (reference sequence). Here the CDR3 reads CASSALAGGIDTQYF. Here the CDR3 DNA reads TGTGCTAGCAGCGCTTTAGCGGGGGGTATAGATACGCAGTATTTT.

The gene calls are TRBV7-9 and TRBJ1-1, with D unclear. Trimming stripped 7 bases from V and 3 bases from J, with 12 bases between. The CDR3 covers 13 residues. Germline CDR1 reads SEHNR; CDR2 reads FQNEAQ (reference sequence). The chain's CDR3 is CASTPGVHTEAFF. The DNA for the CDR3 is TGTGCCAGCACCCCAGGAGTCCACACTGAAGCTTTCTTT.

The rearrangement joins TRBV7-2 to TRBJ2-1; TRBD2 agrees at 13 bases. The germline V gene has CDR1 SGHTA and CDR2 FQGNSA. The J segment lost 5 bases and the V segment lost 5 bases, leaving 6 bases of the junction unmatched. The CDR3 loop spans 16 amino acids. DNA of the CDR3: TGTGCCAGCAGCCGGGGACTAGCGGGGATTAACAATGAGCAGTTCTTC. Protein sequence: CASSRGLAGINNEQFF.

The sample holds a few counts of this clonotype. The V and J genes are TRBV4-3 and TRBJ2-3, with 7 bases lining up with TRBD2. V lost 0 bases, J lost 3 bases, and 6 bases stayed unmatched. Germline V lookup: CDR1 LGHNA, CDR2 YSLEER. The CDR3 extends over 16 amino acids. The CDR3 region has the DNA TGCGCCAGCAGCCAAGATACCGGGGGAGGGACAGATACGCAGTATTTT. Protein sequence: CASSQDTGGGTDTQYF.

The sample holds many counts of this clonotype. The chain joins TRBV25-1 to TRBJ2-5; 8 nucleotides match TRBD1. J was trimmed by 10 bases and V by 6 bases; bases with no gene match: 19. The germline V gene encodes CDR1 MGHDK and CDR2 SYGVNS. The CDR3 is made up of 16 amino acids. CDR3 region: CASSAPRDRMRGDQYF. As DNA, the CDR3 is TGTGCCAGCAGCGCCCCGAGGGACAGGATGAGAGGGGACCAGTACTTC.